The subject of this entry is one T cell receptor (beta chain). This record comes from a study of blood T cell repertoires in COVID-19. At the level of the study: Whether acute or convalescent, the COVID-19 samples came from the United States, Italy and Spain.

As originally analysed: Estimation of nucleated cell counts relied on the amplification of reference gene primers. The method was immunoSEQ multiplex PCR; TCRdb's version includes in-frame clones alone and lacks a portion of them. The DNA was the basis for D and trimming; V, J and clone size are from that table. The sample carries a few hundred thousand clones, around 89% recorded once. From germline, CDR1 is SGHTA and CDR2 FQGNSA. The germline V and J ends were trimmed by 1 base and 5 bases, with 11 bases remaining between them. The CDR3 covers 14 residues. The sequenced sample was PBMCs or T cells enriched from blood (not recorded which). The sequence was obtained from a woman in her late teens or twenties with acute COVID-19. The V gene is TRBV7-2, the J gene TRBJ2-5; D gene uncertain. CDR3 sequence: CASSLVLSVETQYF. CDR3 bases: TGTGCCAGCAGCTTAGTTTTGTCCGTTGAGACCCAGTACTTC.